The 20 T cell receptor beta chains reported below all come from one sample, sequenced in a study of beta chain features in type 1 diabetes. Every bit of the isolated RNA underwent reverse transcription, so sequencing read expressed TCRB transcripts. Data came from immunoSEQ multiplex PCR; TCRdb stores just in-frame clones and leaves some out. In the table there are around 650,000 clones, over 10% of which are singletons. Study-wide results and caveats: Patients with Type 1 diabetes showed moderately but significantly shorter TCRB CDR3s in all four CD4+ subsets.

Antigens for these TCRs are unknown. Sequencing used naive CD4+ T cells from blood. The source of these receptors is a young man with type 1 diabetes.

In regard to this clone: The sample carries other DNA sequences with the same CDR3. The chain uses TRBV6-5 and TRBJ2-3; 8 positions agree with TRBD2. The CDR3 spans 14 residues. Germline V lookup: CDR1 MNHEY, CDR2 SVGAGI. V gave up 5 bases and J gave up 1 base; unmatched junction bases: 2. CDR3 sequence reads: CASSGLAGTDTQYF. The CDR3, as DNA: TGTGCCAGCAGTGGACTAGCAGGCACAGATACGCAGTATTTT.

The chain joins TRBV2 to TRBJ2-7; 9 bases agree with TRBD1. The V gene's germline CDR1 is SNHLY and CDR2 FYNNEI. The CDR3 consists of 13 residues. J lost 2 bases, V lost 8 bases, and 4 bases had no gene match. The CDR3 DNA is TGTGCCAGCGCCGGGACAGGGACCTACGAGCAGTACTTC. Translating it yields CASAGTGTYEQYF.

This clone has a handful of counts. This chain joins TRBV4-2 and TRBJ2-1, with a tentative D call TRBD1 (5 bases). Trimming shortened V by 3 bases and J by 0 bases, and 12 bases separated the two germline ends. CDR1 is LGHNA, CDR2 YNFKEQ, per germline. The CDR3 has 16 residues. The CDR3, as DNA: TGTGCCAGCAGCCAGGACCAGGGCGGCTCCTACAATGAGCAGTTCTTC. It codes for CASSQDQGGSYNEQFF.

Here the CDR3 reads CASSLNRNHYGYTF. The DNA for the CDR3 is TGTGCCAGCAGCTTAAACAGGAACCACTATGGCTACACCTTC. V usage is TRBV7-9 and J usage is TRBJ1-2, with TRBD1 as a possible D gene (5 bases). Trimming left V 2 bases short and J 3 bases short, with 10 bases between. From germline, CDR1 is SEHNR and CDR2 FQNEAQ (reference sequence). There are 14 residues in the CDR3.

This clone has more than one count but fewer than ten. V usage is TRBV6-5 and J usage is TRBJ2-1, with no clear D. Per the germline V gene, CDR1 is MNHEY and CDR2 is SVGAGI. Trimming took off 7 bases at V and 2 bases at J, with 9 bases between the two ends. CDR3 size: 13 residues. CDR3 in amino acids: CASTIGPYNEQFF. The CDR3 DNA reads TGTGCCAGCACCATCGGGCCCTACAATGAGCAGTTCTTC.

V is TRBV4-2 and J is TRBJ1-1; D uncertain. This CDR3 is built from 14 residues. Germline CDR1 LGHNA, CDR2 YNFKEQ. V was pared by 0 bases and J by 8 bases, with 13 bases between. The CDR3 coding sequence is TGTGCCAGCAGCCAAGAAGGTTGGCAGACCGAAGCTTTCTTT. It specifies CASSQEGWQTEAFF.

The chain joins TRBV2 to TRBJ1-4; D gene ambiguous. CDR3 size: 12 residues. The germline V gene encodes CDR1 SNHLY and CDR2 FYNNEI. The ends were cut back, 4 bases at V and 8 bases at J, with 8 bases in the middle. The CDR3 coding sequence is TGTGCCAGCAGTGTCAGAGGGGAAAAACTGTTTTTT. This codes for CASSVRGEKLFF.

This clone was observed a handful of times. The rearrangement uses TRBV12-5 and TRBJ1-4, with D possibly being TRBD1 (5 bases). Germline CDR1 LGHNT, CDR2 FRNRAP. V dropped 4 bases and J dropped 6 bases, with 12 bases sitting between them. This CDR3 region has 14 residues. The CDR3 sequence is CASGSGARDEKLFF. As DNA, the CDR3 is TGTGCTAGTGGTTCCGGTGCCAGGGATGAAAAACTGTTTTTT.

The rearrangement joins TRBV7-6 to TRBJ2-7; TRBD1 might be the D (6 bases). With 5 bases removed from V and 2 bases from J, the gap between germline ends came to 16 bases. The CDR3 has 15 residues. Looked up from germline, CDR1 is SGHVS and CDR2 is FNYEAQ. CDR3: CASSPQGTIPYEQYF. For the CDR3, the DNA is TGTGCCAGCAGCCCACAGGGAACTATACCCTACGAGCAGTACTTC. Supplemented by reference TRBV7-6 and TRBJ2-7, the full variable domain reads GAGVSQSPRYKVTKRGQDVALRCDPISGHVSLYWYRQALGQGPEFLTYFNYEAQQDKSGLPNDRFSAERPEGSISTLTIQRTEQRDSAMYRCASSPQGTIPYEQYFGPGTRLTVT.

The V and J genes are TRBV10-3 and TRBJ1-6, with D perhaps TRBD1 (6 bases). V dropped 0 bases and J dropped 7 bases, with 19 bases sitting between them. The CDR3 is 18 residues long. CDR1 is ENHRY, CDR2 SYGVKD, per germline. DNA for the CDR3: TGTGCCATCAGTGAGTCGAGTTATCCGGGGGCGTTGAATTCACCCCTCCACTTT. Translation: CAISESSYPGALNSPLHF.

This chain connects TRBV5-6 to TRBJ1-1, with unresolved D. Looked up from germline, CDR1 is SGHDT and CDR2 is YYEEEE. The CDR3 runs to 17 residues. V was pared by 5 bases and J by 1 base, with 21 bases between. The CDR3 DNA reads TGTGCCAGCAGACCCCACGAAGGGCGTGAAGGGAACACTGAAGCTTTCTTT. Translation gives CASRPHEGREGNTEAFF.

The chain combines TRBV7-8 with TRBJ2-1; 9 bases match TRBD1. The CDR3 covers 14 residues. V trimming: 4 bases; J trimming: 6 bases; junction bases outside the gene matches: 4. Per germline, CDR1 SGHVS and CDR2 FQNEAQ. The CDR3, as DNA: TGTGCCAGCAGCTCCGGGACAGGGAGCAATGAGCAGTTCTTC. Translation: CASSSGTGSNEQFF. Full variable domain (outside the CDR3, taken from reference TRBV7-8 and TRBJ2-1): GAGVSQSPRYKVAKRGQDVALRCDPISGHVSLFWYQQALGQGPEFLTYFQNEAQLDKSGLPSDRFFAERPEGSVSTLKIQRTQQEDSAVYLCASSSGTGSNEQFFGPGTRLTVL.

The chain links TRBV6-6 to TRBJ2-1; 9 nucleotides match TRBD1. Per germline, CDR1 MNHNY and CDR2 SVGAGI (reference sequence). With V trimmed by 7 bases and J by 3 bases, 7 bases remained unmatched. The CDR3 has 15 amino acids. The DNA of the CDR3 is TGTGCCAGCATCATGGACAGGGGCCACTACAATGAGCAGTTCTTC. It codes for CASIMDRGHYNEQFF.

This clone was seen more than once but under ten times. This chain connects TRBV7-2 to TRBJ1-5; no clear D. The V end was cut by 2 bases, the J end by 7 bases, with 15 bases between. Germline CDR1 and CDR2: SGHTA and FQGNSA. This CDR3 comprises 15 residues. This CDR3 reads CASSLNSVEGQPQHF. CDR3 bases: TGTGCCAGCAGCTTAAATTCGGTAGAAGGCCAGCCCCAGCATTTT.

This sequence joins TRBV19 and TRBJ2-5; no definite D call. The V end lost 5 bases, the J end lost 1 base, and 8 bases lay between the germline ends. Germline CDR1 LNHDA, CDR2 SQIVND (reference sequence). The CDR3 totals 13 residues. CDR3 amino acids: CASSPASQETQYF. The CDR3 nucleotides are TGTGCCAGTAGTCCAGCTTCCCAAGAGACCCAGTACTTC.

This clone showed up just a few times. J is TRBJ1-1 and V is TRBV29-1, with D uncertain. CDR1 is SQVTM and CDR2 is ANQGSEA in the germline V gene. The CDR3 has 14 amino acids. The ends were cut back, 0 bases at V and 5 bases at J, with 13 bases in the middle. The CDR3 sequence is CSVEDGYSRTEAFF. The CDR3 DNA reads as TGCAGCGTTGAAGATGGGTATTCACGGACTGAAGCTTTCTTT. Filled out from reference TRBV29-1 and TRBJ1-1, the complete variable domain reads SAVISQKPSRDICQRGTSLTIQCQVDSQVTMMFWYRQQPGQSLTLIATANQGSEATYESGFVIDKFPISRPNLTFSTLTVSNMSPEDSSIYLCSVEDGYSRTEAFFGQGTRLTVV.

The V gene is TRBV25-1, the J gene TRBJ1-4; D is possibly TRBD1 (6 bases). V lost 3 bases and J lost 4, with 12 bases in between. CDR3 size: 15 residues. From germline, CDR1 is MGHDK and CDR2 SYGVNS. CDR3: CASSDGQGYNEKLFF. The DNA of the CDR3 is TGTGCCAGCAGTGATGGGCAGGGGTATAATGAAAAACTGTTTTTT.

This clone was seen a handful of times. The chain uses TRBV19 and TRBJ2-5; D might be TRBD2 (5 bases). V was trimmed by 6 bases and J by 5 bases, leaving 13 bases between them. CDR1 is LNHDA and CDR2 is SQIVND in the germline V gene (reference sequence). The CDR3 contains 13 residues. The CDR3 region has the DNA TGTGCCAGTAGAGCGGCAGGTGGGGAGACCCAGTACTTC. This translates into CASRAAGGETQYF.

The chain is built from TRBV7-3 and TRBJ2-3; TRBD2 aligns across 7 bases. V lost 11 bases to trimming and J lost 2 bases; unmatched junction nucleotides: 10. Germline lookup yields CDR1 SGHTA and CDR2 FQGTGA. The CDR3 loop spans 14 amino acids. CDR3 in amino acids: CASSGTNPTDTQYF. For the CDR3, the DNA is TGTGCCTCCTCCGGGACTAACCCCACAGATACGCAGTATTTT.

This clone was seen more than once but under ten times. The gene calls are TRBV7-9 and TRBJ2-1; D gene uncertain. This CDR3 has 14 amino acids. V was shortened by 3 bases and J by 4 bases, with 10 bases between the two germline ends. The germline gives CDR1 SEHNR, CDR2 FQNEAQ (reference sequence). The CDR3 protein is CASSFSRPYNEQFF. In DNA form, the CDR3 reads TGTGCCAGCAGCTTCTCTAGGCCGTACAATGAGCAGTTCTTC.